This entry describes one T cell receptor (beta chain). This entry is derived from a study of blood T cell repertoires in COVID-19. Study-wide background: Acute and convalescent COVID-19 samples came from the United States, Italy and Spain. The cDNA or gDNA used as material had been derived from T cells, B-cell-depleted T cells, or PBMCs.

Original processing notes: Cell counts per sample came from amplifying reference gene primers. Sequencing was performed with immunoSEQ multiplex PCR; in TCRdb, only in-frame clones are kept and a portion is missing. From that table come the V and J calls and clone size; the DNA was used to work out D and trimming. The table shows about 100,000 clones, with more than 85% occurring only once. The source material was peripheral blood. The receptor comes from a man aged 18-30 years with acute or convalescent COVID-19.

As DNA, the CDR3 is TGTGCCAGAAATTCCCTAAACAGGGGGCGTAGGAACACTGAAGCTTTCTTT. It translates to CARNSLNRGRRNTEAFF. The chain links TRBV5-8 to TRBJ1-1; 9 bases map to TRBD1. The CDR3 runs to 17 residues. In germline, CDR1 is SGHTS, CDR2 YDEGEE. V lost 8 bases to trimming and J lost 1 base; unmatched junction nucleotides: 15. Full variable domain (rest looked up from reference TRBV5-8 and TRBJ1-1): EAGVTQSPTHLIKTRGQQATLRCSPISGHTSVYWYQQALGLGLQFLLWYDEGEERNRGNFPPRFSGRQFPNYSSELNVNALELEDSALYLCARNSLNRGRRNTEAFFGQGTRLTVV.